This entry lists 2 T cell receptor beta chains sequenced from one sample in a study of blood T cell repertoires in COVID-19. Repertoires were generated with immunoSEQ multiplex PCR, while TCRdb's copy carries only in-frame clones and drops some. Here the sample spans more than 110,000 clones, 75% to 90% being singletons. Input material: PBMCs or T cells enriched from blood (not recorded which). Source of these receptors: a man aged 45-65 years who had recovered from COVID-19.

This rearrangement joins TRBV19 to TRBJ2-3; D is ambiguous. Per germline, CDR1 LNHDA and CDR2 SQIVND (reference sequence). The CDR3 loop spans 13 amino acids. Deletions cut 6 bases from V and 10 bases from J, with 17 bases between. The CDR3 loop is CASSQSITVAQYF. The CDR3 DNA is TGTGCCAGTAGCCAAAGCATCACGGTTGCGCAGTATTTT.

V and J are TRBV24-1 and TRBJ1-2; the match to TRBD1 covers 8 bases. The CDR3 is made up of 14 amino acids. The germline CDR1 and CDR2 sequences are KGHDR and SFDVKD. With 4 bases clipped from V and 4 bases from J, the junction kept 4 bases outside the gene matches. DNA for the CDR3: TGTGCCACCAGTGAGGCAGGGGGCAGCTATGGCTACACCTTC. This gives the protein CATSEAGGSYGYTF.